The clone carrying this T cell receptor (beta chain) was observed many times. TCRdb re-called the RACE reads with MiXCR, one entry per CDR3 protein. This table holds about 85,000 distinct CDR3 sequences, more than 9% found once. V gave up 0 bases and J gave up 1 base, with 8 bases separating them. The CDR3 length is 15 residues. From germline, CDR1 is SGHRS and CDR2 YFSETQ. These data come from a study of human T cells and chemical hapten exposure. As to time point: patch test 2, 6 weeks after DPC sensitization. Treatment here: therapeutic diphenylcyclopropenone sensitization with weekly scalp DPC. The chain employs TRBV5-1 and TRBJ1-5, with D possibly TRBD1 on 5 matching bases. The receptor was isolated from a man aged 18 to 29 with alopecia areata. Some clones in this sample may be carry-over from other donors' samples. Here the sequenced sample was whole blood, taken in connection with sensitization to the hapten diphenylcyclopropenone (DPC). Written as DNA, the CDR3 is TGCGCCAGCAGCTTGGGGCAGGGCAGCAATCAGCCCCAGCATTTT. Translating it yields CASSLGQGSNQPQHF.